This T cell receptor beta chain was documented in a study of beta chain features in type 1 diabetes. The CDR3 contains 15 residues. Germline V gene lookup returns CDR1 SGHDN and CDR2 FVKESK. The V segment lost 5 bases and the J segment 11 bases; nucleotides outside the gene matches: 9. This clone appeared a few times. Its matching antigen is unknown. Whole-study findings and limits: When Type 1 diabetes patients were examined, their TCRB CDR3s proved moderately but significantly shorter in all four CD4+ subsets. Since sequencing was performed on cDNA, cells with high TCR expression could be over-represented.

TCRB transcripts that were expressed got sequenced, as all of the isolated RNA had been reverse transcribed. Profiling relied on immunoSEQ multiplex PCR, and the TCRdb table lists in-frame clones only, not all of them. The repertoire holds 200,000 to 250,000 clones, with 16% as singletons. The rearrangement joins TRBV14 to TRBJ2-7, with 16 bases fitting TRBD2. The sequenced material came from naive CD4+ T cells from blood. The TCR sequence derives from a man aged 25-40 years with type 1 diabetes. CDR3 nucleotides: TGTGCCAGCAGCGGCTCCGGGACTAGCGGGAGGGCCGAGTACTTC. Its protein is CASSGSGTSGRAEYF.